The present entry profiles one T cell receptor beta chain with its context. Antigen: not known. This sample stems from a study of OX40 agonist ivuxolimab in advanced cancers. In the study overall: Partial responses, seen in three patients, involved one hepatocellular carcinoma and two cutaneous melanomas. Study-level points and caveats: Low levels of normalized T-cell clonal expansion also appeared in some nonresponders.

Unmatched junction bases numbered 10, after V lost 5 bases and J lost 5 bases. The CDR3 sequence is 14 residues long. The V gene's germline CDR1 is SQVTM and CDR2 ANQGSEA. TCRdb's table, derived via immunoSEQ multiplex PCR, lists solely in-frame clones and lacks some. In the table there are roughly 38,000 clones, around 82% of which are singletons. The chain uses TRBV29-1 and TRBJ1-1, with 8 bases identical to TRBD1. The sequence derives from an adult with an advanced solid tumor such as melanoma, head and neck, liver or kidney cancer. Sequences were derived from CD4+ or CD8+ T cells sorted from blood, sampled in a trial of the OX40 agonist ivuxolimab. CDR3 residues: CSVTETGGGTEAFF. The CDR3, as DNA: TGCAGCGTTACCGAAACAGGGGGAGGGACTGAAGCTTTCTTT.